The clone carrying this TCR beta chain appeared a few times. What it binds is not known. This record comes from a study of cytomegalovirus exposure and HLA in healthy donors. The study, taken as a whole, reports: Cytomegalovirus-associated TCR beta chains were listed, numbering around 150. Diagnosis of cytomegalovirus status made by the classifier reportedly showed high specificity and sensitivity. An apparent linkage of common viral pathogens to several of the most significant clusters emerged in a later analysis.

Primers included in the PCR were 60 Vbeta and 13 Jbeta primers. TCRdb keeps only in-frame clones here, not all; method: immunoSEQ multiplex PCR. The table records around 280,000 clones, about 90% of them present only once. The CDR3 contains 13 residues. The V end was cut by 1 base, the J end by 2 bases, with 3 bases between. Germline CDR1 and CDR2: LNHNV and YYDKDF (reference sequence). The specimen sequenced was PBMCs. The chain joins TRBV15 to TRBJ1-5, with no clear D. The sequence came from a woman under 30 in good health and CMV-seronegative. CDR3 sequence reads: CATSRVGNQPQHF. The CDR3 DNA reads as TGTGCCACCAGCAGAGTCGGCAATCAGCCCCAGCATTTT.